Shown below are 9 T cell receptor beta chains from a single sample sequenced in a study of OX40 agonist ivuxolimab in advanced cancers. Data came from immunoSEQ multiplex PCR; TCRdb stores just in-frame clones and leaves some out. This table has about 22,000 clones, under 85% appearing once. The sample was CD4+ or CD8+ T cells sorted from blood, taken in a trial of the OX40 agonist ivuxolimab. All receptors come from an adult with an advanced solid tumor such as melanoma, head and neck, liver or kidney cancer.

Sample share makes this clone medium-sized. The chain couples TRBV6-4 to TRBJ1-1, with TRBD1 as a possible D gene (6 bases). V was trimmed by 2 bases and J by 5 bases, leaving 12 bases between them. CDR1 and CDR2 from the germline V gene are MRHNA and SNTAGT. CDR3 length: 14 amino acids. The CDR3 DNA follows: TGTGCCAGCAGTGACGGGGAGGGGGGGACTGAAGCTTTCTTT. This gives the protein CASSDGEGGTEAFF.

Remarks on this clone: In the same sample, other DNA sequences code for this CDR3. This sequence joins TRBV4-2 and TRBJ2-3, with D perhaps TRBD1 (6 bases). The V end was cut by 3 bases, the J end by 4 bases, with 23 bases between. There are 18 residues in the CDR3. Germline V gene data show CDR1 as LGHNA and CDR2 as YNFKEQ. The CDR3 region is CASSQAIGGGGVADTQYF. CDR3 in DNA: TGTGCCAGCAGCCAGGCGATAGGGGGTGGGGGAGTTGCAGATACGCAGTATTTT.

The chain uses TRBV7-9 and TRBJ1-3; D call uncertain. The CDR3 runs to 15 residues. V lost 6 bases and J lost 0, with 12 bases in between. The V gene's germline CDR1 is SEHNR and CDR2 FQNEAQ (reference sequence). The CDR3 DNA is TGTGCCAGCAGAGCACCTAAGAGCTCTGGAAACACCATATATTTT. This translates into CASRAPKSSGNTIYF. The full variable domain, with the rest looked up from reference TRBV7-9 and TRBJ1-3, is DTGVSQNPRHKITKRGQNVTFRCDPISEHNRLYWYRQTLGQGPEFLTYFQNEAQLEKSRLLSDRFSAERPKGSFSTLEIQRTEQGDSAMYLCASRAPKSSGNTIYFGEGSWLTVV.

The chain employs TRBV7-2 and TRBJ1-2; weak D call: TRBD1 (6 bases). Germline loops: CDR1 SGHTA, CDR2 FQGNSA. The CDR3 has 15 amino acids. V shed 1 base and J shed 4 bases, with 13 bases lying between them. CDR3 residues: CASSLGTAAIYGYTF. Here the CDR3 DNA reads TGTGCCAGCAGCTTAGGGACAGCCGCCATCTATGGCTACACCTTC. Full variable domain (remainder filled in from reference TRBV7-2 and TRBJ1-2): GAGVSQSPSNKVTEKGKDVELRCDPISGHTALYWYRQSLGQGLEFLIYFQGNSAPDKSGLPSDRFSAERTGGSVSTLTIQRTQQEDSAVYLCASSLGTAAIYGYTFGSGTRLTVV.

The V gene is TRBV19, the J gene TRBJ1-1; the D gene is possibly TRBD1 (5 bases). This CDR3 contains 13 residues. Germline V lookup: CDR1 LNHDA, CDR2 SQIVND (reference sequence). Between the trimmed V and J ends, which lost 3 bases and 1 base, there was a span of 6 bases. The CDR3 DNA reads as TGTGCCAGTAGTATTACAGGGAACACTGAAGCTTTCTTT. It translates to CASSITGNTEAFF.

The rearrangement links TRBV27 to TRBJ2-1; possibly TRBD1 or TRBD2 for D (5 bases each). Looked up from germline, CDR1 is MNHEY and CDR2 is SMNVEV (reference sequence). V lost 4 bases and J lost 4, with 11 bases in between. The CDR3 runs to 14 residues. CDR3 sequence (DNA): TGTGCCAGCAGTTCCACGGGACCTTACAATGAGCAGTTCTTC. Protein sequence: CASSSTGPYNEQFF.

The chain carries TRBV18 and TRBJ1-1, with 7 bases aligning to TRBD1. Trimming cost V 10 bases and J 3 bases; bases outside gene matches: 5. CDR3 length equals 12 residues. Germline CDR1 reads KGHSH; CDR2 reads LQKENI. The CDR3 nucleotides read TGTGCCATTTCAGGGGGATACACTGAAGCTTTCTTT. Residues: CAISGGYTEAFF.

J is TRBJ2-2 and V is TRBV6-5; possibly TRBD1 or TRBD2 for D (5 bases each). Germline loops: CDR1 MNHEY, CDR2 SVGAGI. The CDR3 is 14 residues long. V shed 3 bases and J shed 1 base, with 6 bases lying between them. For the CDR3, the DNA is TGTGCCAGCAGTTATGGGGGGAACACCGGGGAGCTGTTTTTT. Its translation is CASSYGGNTGELFF.

The genes are TRBV2 and TRBJ2-7; 9 bases map to TRBD1. The CDR3 is 15 amino acids. Germline lookup yields CDR1 SNHLY and CDR2 FYNNEI. V lost 3 bases and J lost 4; bases outside the gene matches: 7. The CDR3 DNA reads as TGTGCCAGCAGTGAGCAGCCGGGACAGGGTTACGAGCAGTACTTC. Its protein is CASSEQPGQGYEQYF. Supplemented by reference TRBV2 and TRBJ2-7, the full variable domain reads EPEVTQTPSHQVTQMGQEVILRCVPISNHLYFYWYRQILGQKVEFLVSFYNNEISEKSEIFDDQFSVERPDGSNFTLKIRSTKLEDSAMYFCASSEQPGQGYEQYFGPGTRLTVT.